This T cell receptor (beta chain) appears in the sequencing data of a study of T cell responses to AZD1222 COVID-19 vaccine. Study-level points and caveats: There were mostly white British donors and more females than males, and clonal diversity was possibly underestimated. Spike-specific TCR breadth and depth grew following two AZD1222 doses. Baseline serology detected seropositivity in only six AZD1222 recipients.

Some second doses came at about 4 weeks and others at about 12 weeks; these were pooled. On this clone itself: Its specificity is unknown.

The method was immunoSEQ multiplex PCR; TCRdb's version includes in-frame clones alone and lacks a portion of them. The profile shows some 200,000 clones, approximately 91% of them singletons. Germline V CDR1 and CDR2: LNHDA, SQIVND (reference sequence). This CDR3 is 14 amino acids long. V dropped 8 bases and J dropped 0 bases, with 12 bases sitting between them. The TCR sequence derives from an adult who received the AZD1222 COVID-19 vaccine. The sequencing used peripheral blood, collected 28 days after the second AZD1222 dose. The chain couples TRBV19 to TRBJ2-3, with D uncertain. The CDR3 coding sequence is TGTGCCAGTTTGGACGGCTCTAGCACAGATACGCAGTATTTT. It codes for CASLDGSSTDTQYF.